This is a list of T cell receptor beta chains from one sample in a study of blood T cell repertoires in COVID-19. Repertoires were generated with immunoSEQ multiplex PCR, while TCRdb's copy carries only in-frame clones and drops some. The sample contains 150,000 to 200,000 clones, less than 90% of which appear only once. Specimen: PBMCs or T cells enriched from blood (not recorded which). Receptors were obtained from a woman between 45 and 65 years old who had recovered from COVID-19. The CDR3 runs from the conserved cysteine through the conserved F or W. The order of the fields is V gene, clone size, D gene, J gene, CDR3 protein, CDR3 DNA. D genes are given only for firm matches. Not every row has a clone size; where given, it reads once, few, many or a size class.

v_call: TRBV24-1
clone_size: NA
d_call: TRBD2
j_call: TRBJ2-1
cdr3_aa: CATSDSTGTSVDNEQFF
cdr3_nt: TGTGCCACCAGTGATTCGACCGGGACTAGCGTGGACAATGAGCAGTTCTTC

v_call: TRBV19
clone_size: NA
d_call: NA
j_call: TRBJ1-2
cdr3_aa: CASSIIGQILYGYTF
cdr3_nt: TGTGCCAGTAGTATAATTGGACAGATACTCTATGGCTACACCTTC

v_call: TRBV5-1
clone_size: many
d_call: TRBD1
j_call: TRBJ2-1
cdr3_aa: CASGTGDLGEQFF
cdr3_nt: TGCGCCAGCGGGACAGGGGATTTAGGTGAGCAGTTCTTC

v_call: TRBV19
clone_size: NA
d_call: TRBD2
j_call: TRBJ2-3
cdr3_aa: CASSVAGDTDTQYF
cdr3_nt: TGTGCCAGTAGTGTCGCGGGGGACACAGATACGCAGTATTTT

v_call: TRBV6-5
clone_size: NA
d_call: NA
j_call: TRBJ1-2
cdr3_aa: CASWRVLYGYTF
cdr3_nt: TGTGCCAGTTGGAGGGTACTTTATGGCTACACCTTC

v_call: TRBV28
clone_size: NA
d_call: NA
j_call: TRBJ1-1
cdr3_aa: CASRGRPMNTEAFF
cdr3_nt: TGTGCCAGCAGGGGCAGGCCAATGAACACTGAAGCTTTCTTT

v_call: TRBV29-1
clone_size: NA
d_call: NA
j_call: TRBJ1-2
cdr3_aa: CSGREGYGYTF
cdr3_nt: TGCAGCGGGAGAGAGGGCTATGGCTACACCTTC

v_call: TRBV28
clone_size: NA
d_call: TRBD1
j_call: TRBJ1-4
cdr3_aa: CASRDRGWEKLFF
cdr3_nt: TGTGCCAGCAGGGACAGGGGGTGGGAAAAACTGTTTTTT

v_call: TRBV7-6
clone_size: once
d_call: TRBD2
j_call: TRBJ2-3
cdr3_aa: CASSFQRGDTQYF
cdr3_nt: TGTGCCAGCAGCTTTCAGCGGGGAGATACGCAGTATTTT

v_call: TRBV7-8
clone_size: NA
d_call: TRBD2
j_call: TRBJ2-4
cdr3_aa: CASTLLGRGDKNIQYF
cdr3_nt: TGTGCCAGCACCCTTCTAGGGAGGGGTGACAAAAACATTCAGTACTTC

v_call: TRBV30
clone_size: NA
d_call: NA
j_call: TRBJ1-1
cdr3_aa: CAWSHTPPWRTEAFF
cdr3_nt: TGTGCCTGGAGTCACACACCCCCATGGAGAACTGAAGCTTTCTTT

v_call: TRBV7-9
clone_size: NA
d_call: NA
j_call: TRBJ1-1
cdr3_aa: CASSFLGRNTEAFF
cdr3_nt: TGTGCCAGCAGCTTCCTGGGCAGGAACACTGAAGCTTTCTTT

v_call: TRBV29-1
clone_size: NA
d_call: TRBD1
j_call: TRBJ1-5
cdr3_aa: CSVSTGTGSGQPQHF
cdr3_nt: TGCAGCGTCTCTACCGGGACAGGCTCTGGACAGCCCCAGCATTTT

v_call: TRBV27
clone_size: NA
d_call: NA
j_call: TRBJ1-2
cdr3_aa: CASSLSGGLGYTF
cdr3_nt: TGTGCCAGCAGTTTATCGGGGGGGCTTGGCTACACCTTC

v_call: TRBV5-1
clone_size: NA
d_call: NA
j_call: TRBJ2-1
cdr3_aa: CASSPGGVNEQFF
cdr3_nt: TGCGCCAGCAGCCCCGGAGGGGTGAATGAGCAGTTCTTC

v_call: TRBV2
clone_size: NA
d_call: TRBD1
j_call: TRBJ2-1
cdr3_aa: CASKRDSGEQFF
cdr3_nt: TGTGCCAGCAAAAGGGACAGTGGTGAGCAGTTCTTC

v_call: TRBV2
clone_size: NA
d_call: NA
j_call: TRBJ1-5
cdr3_aa: CASSKREGAGDQPQHF
cdr3_nt: TGTGCCAGCAGCAAGAGGGAGGGAGCGGGGGATCAGCCCCAGCATTTT

v_call: TRBV9
clone_size: NA
d_call: NA
j_call: TRBJ1-6
cdr3_aa: CASSVTGSSYNSPLHF
cdr3_nt: TGTGCCAGCAGCGTAACTGGGAGCTCCTATAATTCACCCCTCCACTTT

v_call: TRBV5-1
clone_size: NA
d_call: TRBD2
j_call: TRBJ2-1
cdr3_aa: CASSKDPTSGGRGNEQFF
cdr3_nt: TGCGCCAGCAGCAAGGACCCGACTAGCGGGGGCCGGGGCAATGAGCAGTTCTTC

v_call: TRBV18
clone_size: NA
d_call: TRBD1
j_call: TRBJ1-2
cdr3_aa: CASSPPPGTGNGYTF
cdr3_nt: TGTGCCAGCTCACCACCCCCCGGGACAGGGAATGGCTACACCTTC

v_call: TRBV19
clone_size: NA
d_call: TRBD1
j_call: TRBJ1-1
cdr3_aa: CASSTIAAGTGEAFF
cdr3_nt: TGTGCCAGTAGTACAATAGCCGCCGGGACAGGGGAGGCTTTCTTT

v_call: TRBV6-5
clone_size: NA
d_call: NA
j_call: TRBJ1-5
cdr3_aa: CASTSSGGNQPQHF
cdr3_nt: TGTGCCAGCACCTCTAGCGGCGGCAATCAGCCCCAGCATTTT

v_call: TRBV9
clone_size: NA
d_call: TRBD2
j_call: TRBJ2-1
cdr3_aa: CASNGFGGTYNEQFF
cdr3_nt: TGTGCCAGCAACGGCTTCGGGGGGACCTACAATGAGCAGTTCTTC

v_call: TRBV6-5
clone_size: NA
d_call: TRBD1
j_call: TRBJ1-5
cdr3_aa: CASRDRGNQPQHF
cdr3_nt: TGTGCCAGCAGGGACAGGGGAAATCAGCCCCAGCATTTT

v_call: TRBV19
clone_size: NA
d_call: TRBD2
j_call: TRBJ2-5
cdr3_aa: CASSRRGGVQETQYF
cdr3_nt: TGTGCCAGTAGCCGCCGGGGAGGGGTCCAAGAGACCCAGTACTTC